The 4 T cell receptor beta chains below all came from one sample that was sequenced in a study of T-cell memory formation after mild COVID-19. A single record per CDR3 protein comes from TCRdb applying MiXCR to the 5' RACE reads. The sample yields about 210,000 distinct CDR3 sequences, roughly 10% seen once. Sample: PBMCs or a T cell subset sorted from them (not recorded which). Receptors originate from a man aged 18 to 29 who had mild COVID-19 (a few samples of this study predate the infection). Cell type and time point are not known.

This rearrangement joins TRBV11-2 to TRBJ1-5; 8 bases are shared with TRBD1. Germline V lookup: CDR1 SGHAT, CDR2 FQNNGV. V was pared by 5 bases and J by 3 bases, with 6 bases of the junction left unmatched. This CDR3 contains 15 residues. The CDR3 reads CASSGQGYDNQPQHF. CDR3 bases: TGTGCCAGCAGCGGACAGGGATATGACAATCAGCCCCAGCATTTT.

This clonotype came up a few times. This chain uses TRBV4-1 with TRBJ1-5, with D maybe TRBD1 (6 bases). V lost 1 base and J lost 11, with 18 bases in between. CDR1 MGHRA and CDR2 YSYEKL come from the germline V gene. This CDR3 comprises 15 residues. CDR3 in amino acids: CASSQGGGIQSAQHF. In nucleotides, the CDR3 is TGCGCCAGCAGCCAAGGAGGGGGGATCCAATCAGCCCAGCATTTT.

CDR3 residues: CASKQAGANVLTF. DNA of the CDR3: TGTGCCAGTAAGCAGGCTGGGGCCAACGTCCTGACTTTC. The chain combines TRBV19 with TRBJ2-6; D is uncertain. The CDR3 sequence is 13 residues long. With 7 bases removed from V and 2 bases from J, the gap between germline ends came to 6 bases. Germline V lookup: CDR1 LNHDA, CDR2 SQIVND (reference sequence).

The chain employs TRBV27 and TRBJ2-3, with 10 bases aligning to TRBD2. Germline V lookup: CDR1 MNHEY, CDR2 SMNVEV (reference sequence). V was pared by 5 bases and J by 1 base, with 6 bases of the junction left unmatched. This CDR3 contains 16 residues. The CDR3 here is CASSPGLAGGTDTQYF. The CDR3 nucleotides read TGTGCCAGCAGTCCAGGGCTAGCGGGGGGCACAGATACGCAGTATTTT.